The entry that follows covers one TCR beta chain sequence. The data originate from a study of blood T cell repertoires in COVID-19. The junction had 5 bases not matched to a gene; V was cut back by 0 bases and J by 3 bases. This CDR3 has 16 amino acids. Germline loops: CDR1 SGHRS, CDR2 YFSETQ. The protocol was immunoSEQ multiplex PCR, while the TCRdb copy is restricted to in-frame clones and leaves out a portion. The sample has tens of thousands of clones, about 92% seen once; the top ten hold 8%. This sequence originates from a human donor in a cohort sampled during active COVID-19. Sequenced sample: peripheral blood. The gene calls are TRBV5-1 and TRBJ2-7, with 11 bases fitting TRBD2. DNA of the CDR3: TGCGCCAGCAGCTTGGATGGACTAGCGGGCTACTACGAGCAGTACTTC. Protein sequence: CASSLDGLAGYYEQYF.